Reported below is one T cell receptor (beta chain). Antigen: not known. MiXCR, run by TCRdb on the reads, gives a single entry per CDR3 protein. Among about 180,000 distinct CDR3 sequences listed, roughly an eighth were seen once. The data originate from a study of T cell repertoires in cytomegalovirus infection. Study-wide results and caveats: It was HLA-C-restricted CMV-specific TCR beta clonotypes that dominated the response ex vivo.

Trimming removed 0 bases at V and 1 base at J, with 7 bases between. The germline V gene encodes CDR1 DFQATT and CDR2 SNEGSKA (reference sequence). The CDR3 extends over 13 amino acids. Material for sequencing was PBMCs. J is TRBJ2-7 and V is TRBV20-1, with TRBD1 as a possible D gene (5 bases). The receptor's source is a human donor in good health (CMV status not recorded). Some clones in this sample may be carry-over from other donors' samples. CDR3 nucleotide sequence: TGCAGTGCTAGAGAGACAGCTTCCTACGAGCAGTACTTC. Its translation is CSARETASYEQYF.